The clone carrying this T cell receptor beta chain was seen only once. Germline-derived CDR1 and CDR2 are SGHRS and YFSETQ. Trimming left V 3 bases short and J 2 bases short, with 21 bases between. CDR3 length: 19 amino acids. Here immunoSEQ multiplex PCR was the method, and the copy in TCRdb shows in-frame clones only, minus some. The table records under 90,000 clones, 85% to 95% of them present only once. The sample belongs to a study of control samples from healthy donors and cancer patients. Sample: blood. This rearrangement joins TRBV5-1 to TRBJ2-6; tentatively, D is TRBD1 or TRBD2 (6 bases each). This clonotype was sampled from a woman aged 60-70 years in good health. The chain's CDR3 is CASSSRAGTRGTGANVLTF. CDR3 DNA sequence: TGCGCCAGCAGCTCACGGGCGGGGACAAGAGGAACTGGGGCCAACGTCCTGACTTTC.